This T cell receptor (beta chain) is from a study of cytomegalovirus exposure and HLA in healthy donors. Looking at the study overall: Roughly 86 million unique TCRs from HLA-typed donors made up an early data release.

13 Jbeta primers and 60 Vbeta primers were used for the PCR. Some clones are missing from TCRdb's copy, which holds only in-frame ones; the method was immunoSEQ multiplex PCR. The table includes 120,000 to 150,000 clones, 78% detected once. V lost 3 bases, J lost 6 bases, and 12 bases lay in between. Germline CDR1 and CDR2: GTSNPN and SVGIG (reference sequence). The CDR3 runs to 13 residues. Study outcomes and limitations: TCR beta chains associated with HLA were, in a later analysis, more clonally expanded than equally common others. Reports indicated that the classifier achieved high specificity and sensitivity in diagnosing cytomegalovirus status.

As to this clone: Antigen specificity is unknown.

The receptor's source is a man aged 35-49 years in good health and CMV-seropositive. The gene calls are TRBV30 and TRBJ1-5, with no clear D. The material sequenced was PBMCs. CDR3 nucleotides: TGTGCCTGGAGCCGGGGAGTGACTCAGCCCCAGCATTTT. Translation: CAWSRGVTQPQHF.